The 30 T cell receptor beta chains below all came from one sample that was sequenced in a study of shared clonotypes between healthy human individuals. Profiling relied on immunoSEQ multiplex PCR, and the TCRdb table lists in-frame clones only, not all of them. Among about 2.4 million clones listed, 93% were seen once. The sequenced sample was naive CD4+ T cells from PBMCs. The subset denotes: CD45RA+ positively selected. The receptors derive from a man younger than 35 in good health. Some clones in this sample may be carry-over from other donors' samples.

The chain is built from TRBV9 and TRBJ2-1; maybe TRBD1 (6 bases). This CDR3 is built from 13 residues. Per the germline V gene, CDR1 is SGDLS and CDR2 is YYNGEE. The ends were cut back, 0 bases at V and 8 bases at J, with 9 bases in the middle. As DNA, the CDR3 is TGTGCCAGCAGCGTAGTGGGGGCTGATGAGCAGTTCTTC. This gives the protein CASSVVGADEQFF. Drawing the rest from reference TRBV9 and TRBJ2-1, the complete variable domain is DSGVTQTPKHLITATGQRVTLRCSPRSGDLSVYWYQQSLDQGLQFLIQYYNGEERAKGNILERFSAQQFPDLHSELNLSSLELGDSALYFCASSVVGADEQFFGPGTRLTVL.

The gene calls are TRBV5-4 and TRBJ2-7; 10 bases line up with TRBD2. The CDR3 length is 16 residues. Germline lookup yields CDR1 SGHNT and CDR2 YYREEE (reference sequence). V dropped 4 bases and J dropped 3; count of bases not matched to a gene: 10. The CDR3 nucleotides read TGTGCCAGCAGCCAAGCTCTAGCGGGAGTGATCTACGAGCAGTACTTC. Amino acids: CASSQALAGVIYEQYF.

Only one count was recorded for this clone. Other DNA variants within this sample encode the same CDR3. The rearrangement uses TRBV18 and TRBJ2-3; possibly TRBD2 for D (5 bases). The CDR3 totals 14 residues. Germline V lookup: CDR1 KGHSH, CDR2 LQKENI. The ends were cut back, 3 bases at V and 0 bases at J, with 7 bases in the middle. The CDR3 nucleotides read TGTGCCAGCTCACCGGGGAGCAGCACAGATACGCAGTATTTT. Encoded protein: CASSPGSSTDTQYF.

The chain has TRBV6-1 and TRBJ1-2; D uncertain. The V end lost 2 bases, the J end lost 8 bases, and 18 bases lay between the germline ends. The germline CDR1 and CDR2 sequences are MNHNS and SASEGT. The CDR3 covers 15 residues. The chain's CDR3 is CASSERTGPSRGYTF. CDR3 bases: TGTGCCAGCAGTGAACGTACGGGCCCCAGCAGAGGCTACACCTTC.

The V call is TRBV15, the J call TRBJ2-7; D gene unclear. This CDR3 contains 14 residues. The V gene's germline CDR1 is LNHNV and CDR2 YYDKDF (reference sequence). Trimming cost V 6 bases and J 8 bases, with 20 bases left between them. CDR3 DNA: TGTGCCACCAGGCAGGATACCGCGCCTACGAAGCAGTACTTC. Translation: CATRQDTAPTKQYF.

The chain links TRBV10-1 to TRBJ2-7; 7 nucleotides align to TRBD2. The CDR3 sequence is 15 residues long. The germline gives CDR1 WNHNN, CDR2 SYGVQD (reference sequence). Trimming cost V 8 bases and J 0 bases; bases outside gene matches: 10. For the CDR3, the DNA is TGCGCCAGCCCGCACGGGAGGACTAGCTCCTACGAGCAGTACTTC. Amino acid sequence: CASPHGRTSSYEQYF.

Turning to this clone: Other DNA sequences in the sample encode the same CDR3. This chain links TRBV28 with TRBJ1-6, with unresolved D. The CDR3 runs 11 residues. Looked up from germline, CDR1 is MDHEN and CDR2 is SYDVKM. Trimming took 4 bases from V and 8 from J, leaving 3 bases between them. The CDR3 loop reads CASSSDSPLHF. The CDR3 DNA follows: TGTGCCAGCAGTTCCGATTCACCCCTCCACTTT.

The rearrangement links TRBV5-5 to TRBJ2-7, with 8 nucleotides matching TRBD1. In germline, CDR1 is SGHKS, CDR2 YYEKEE (reference sequence). CDR3 length: 15 amino acids. V gave up 4 bases and J gave up 7 bases; unmatched junction bases: 13. The CDR3 region is CASSPGGTGPKEQYF. The CDR3 DNA sequence: TGTGCCAGCAGCCCCGGCGGGACAGGCCCGAAGGAGCAGTACTTC.

The chain uses TRBV7-2 and TRBJ2-7; 8 bases are shared with TRBD2. Losses at the gene ends were 7 bases for V and 2 bases for J; bases not matched to a gene: 7. In germline, CDR1 is SGHTA, CDR2 FQGNSA. The CDR3 sequence is 14 residues long. The CDR3 reads CASTHGGGAYEQYF. DNA of the CDR3: TGTGCCAGCACCCACGGGGGGGGAGCCTACGAGCAGTACTTC.

A single count supports this clone. The sample contains more than one DNA sequence encoding this CDR3. The chain is built from TRBV7-3 and TRBJ2-7; D ambiguous. Trimming removed 6 bases from V and 0 bases from J, with 6 bases in between. Germline values: CDR1 SGHTA, CDR2 FQGTGA. CDR3 size: 12 residues. The CDR3 region has the DNA TGTGCCAGCAGTTTGAGCTCCTACGAGCAGTACTTC. This codes for CASSLSSYEQYF. The whole variable domain, filled in from reference TRBV7-3 and TRBJ2-7, reads GAGVSQTPSNKVTEKGKYVELRCDPISGHTALYWYRQSLGQGPEFLIYFQGTGAADDSGLPNDRFFAVRPEGSVSTLKIQRTERGDSAVYLCASSLSSYEQYFGPGTRLTVT.

The chain employs TRBV5-1 and TRBJ2-1; D gene ambiguous. This CDR3 is 14 amino acids long. Germline assignment: CDR1 SGHRS and CDR2 YFSETQ. V was clipped by 4 bases and J by 5 bases, with 13 bases between them. The CDR3 DNA reads as TGCGCCAGCAGCATTCTTCGGACGGACAATGAGCAGTTCTTC. Protein product: CASSILRTDNEQFF. Complete variable domain (other parts from reference TRBV5-1 and TRBJ2-1): KAGVTQTPRYLIKTRGQQVTLSCSPISGHRSVSWYQQTPGQGLQFLFEYFSETQRNKGNFPGRFSGRQFSNSRSEMNVSTLELGDSALYLCASSILRTDNEQFFGPGTRLTVL.

The chain links TRBV28 to TRBJ2-7; TRBD2 aligns across 7 bases. Germline values: CDR1 MDHEN, CDR2 SYDVKM. This CDR3 contains 21 residues. Trimming cost V 6 bases and J 1 base; bases outside gene matches: 27. CDR3 residues: CASSSRPRGLADRGGSYEQYF. In nucleotides, the CDR3 is TGTGCCAGCAGCTCCAGACCGAGGGGTCTAGCGGACCGCGGCGGGTCCTACGAGCAGTACTTC.

The V and J genes are TRBV5-1 and TRBJ2-7; no clear D. V was cut by 0 bases and J by 7 bases, with 14 bases left in between. The CDR3 length is 14 residues. The V gene's germline CDR1 is SGHRS and CDR2 YFSETQ. The DNA for the CDR3 is TGCGCCAGCAGCTTGGAGCGTTCGAGTCGGGAGCAGTACTTC. This encodes CASSLERSSREQYF.

The V and J genes are TRBV28 and TRBJ2-5, with D unresolved. The germline V and J ends were trimmed by 6 bases and 9 bases, with 20 bases remaining between them. The germline CDR1 and CDR2 sequences are MDHEN and SYDVKM. The CDR3 loop spans 14 amino acids. This chain's CDR3 is CASSLTGENIAQYF. The CDR3 nucleotides read TGTGCCAGCAGCCTGACTGGGGAAAATATCGCCCAGTACTTC.

J is TRBJ2-1 and V is TRBV11-2, with TRBD1 matching 9 bases. This CDR3 comprises 15 residues. The germline V gene encodes CDR1 SGHAT and CDR2 FQNNGV. Trimming cost V 4 bases and J 6 bases; bases outside gene matches: 7. The CDR3 loop is CASSSIQGAGNEQFF. The CDR3 DNA is TGTGCCAGCAGCTCAATACAGGGGGCAGGCAATGAGCAGTTCTTC.

The chain carries TRBV2 and TRBJ1-3; D is unresolved. Trimming left V 3 bases short and J 4 bases short, with 16 bases between. The CDR3 contains 16 residues. Germline CDR1 and CDR2: SNHLY and FYNNEI. The CDR3 nucleotides read TGTGCCAGCAGTGATTCACCTTTCCCCACGGGAAACACCATATATTTT. Its translation is CASSDSPFPTGNTIYF.

The CDR3 region is CASSEARTGWVETQYF. The CDR3 nucleotides are TGTGCCAGCAGTGAAGCCCGGACAGGCTGGGTAGAGACCCAGTACTTC. This rearrangement joins TRBV6-1 to TRBJ2-5; TRBD1 matches at 7 bases. Germline CDR1 is MNHNS and CDR2 is SASEGT. With 0 bases clipped from V and 4 bases from J, the junction kept 8 bases outside the gene matches. This CDR3 spans 16 amino acids.

The chain combines TRBV25-1 with TRBJ1-4; no reliable D call. With 3 bases removed from V and 8 bases from J, the gap between germline ends came to 10 bases. From germline, CDR1 is MGHDK and CDR2 SYGVNS. The CDR3 spans 13 residues. The CDR3 sequence: CASSDNLGEKLFF. The CDR3 DNA reads TGTGCCAGCAGTGATAATCTCGGCGAAAAACTGTTTTTT.

This rearrangement joins TRBV5-4 to TRBJ2-1; TRBD2 agrees at 13 bases. The CDR3 is 16 residues long. Germline V CDR1 and CDR2: SGHNT, YYREEE (reference sequence). Unmatched junction bases numbered 9, after V lost 4 bases and J lost 8 bases. CDR3 region: CASSAGGTSGMDEQFF. The CDR3 bases are TGTGCCAGCAGCGCCGGTGGGACTAGCGGGATGGATGAGCAGTTCTTC. The full variable domain, with the rest looked up from reference TRBV5-4 and TRBJ2-1, is ETGVTQSPTHLIKTRGQQVTLRCSSQSGHNTVSWYQQALGQGPQFIFQYYREEENGRGNFPPRFSGLQFPNYSSELNVNALELDDSALYLCASSAGGTSGMDEQFFGPGTRLTVL.

V usage is TRBV19 and J usage is TRBJ1-1; 11 nucleotides match TRBD1. J was trimmed by 4 bases and V by 5 bases; bases with no gene match: 9. Germline CDR1 reads LNHDA; CDR2 reads SQIVND (reference sequence). The CDR3 runs 16 residues. The CDR3 DNA sequence: TGTGCCAGTAGTCCTCCGGGACAGGGGGTAATCACTGAAGCTTTCTTT. Its protein is CASSPPGQGVITEAFF.

The V and J genes are TRBV2 and TRBJ2-7, with D possibly being TRBD1 or TRBD2 (5 bases each). Trimming pared 10 bases from V and 2 bases from J, leaving 18 bases between. The CDR3 consists of 14 residues. CDR1 is SNHLY and CDR2 is FYNNEI in the germline V gene. This CDR3 reads CATHSGTAPYEQYF. CDR3 sequence (DNA): TGTGCCACCCATTCCGGGACGGCACCCTACGAGCAGTACTTC.

V gene TRBV4-1 combines with J gene TRBJ1-3; D perhaps matches TRBD1 (5 bases). The germline CDR1 and CDR2 sequences are MGHRA and YSYEKL. The CDR3 sequence is 16 residues long. V lost 3 bases, J lost 0 bases, and 12 bases lay in between. CDR3 amino acids: CASSHNQGNSGNTIYF. The CDR3 nucleotides are TGCGCCAGCAGCCACAATCAGGGCAACTCTGGAAACACCATATATTTT.

The rearrangement joins TRBV19 to TRBJ1-5; D might be TRBD1 (6 bases). Germline V gene sequence: CDR1 LNHDA, CDR2 SQIVND (reference sequence). The CDR3 runs to 17 residues. Trimming removed 3 bases from V and 6 bases from J, with 21 bases in between. CDR3 sequence: CASSIRFNRDIGQPQHF. The CDR3 bases are TGTGCCAGTAGTATCCGGTTTAACAGGGATATAGGTCAGCCCCAGCATTTT. Full variable domain (outside the CDR3, taken from reference TRBV19 and TRBJ1-5): DGGITQSPKYLFRKEGQNVTLSCEQNLNHDAMYWYRQDPGQGLRLIYYSQIVNDFQKGDIAEGYSVSREKKESFPLTVTSAQKNPTAFYLCASSIRFNRDIGQPQHFGDGTRLSIL.

This chain joins TRBV14 and TRBJ2-5, with 12 bases aligning to TRBD2. In germline, CDR1 is SGHDN, CDR2 FVKESK. CDR3 size: 17 residues. J was trimmed by 5 bases and V by 3 bases; bases with no gene match: 10. CDR3 sequence: CASSHPPSGRARETQYF. The CDR3 coding sequence is TGTGCCAGCAGCCACCCTCCTAGCGGGAGGGCCCGTGAGACCCAGTACTTC.

The genes are TRBV5-1 and TRBJ1-4; 9 bases agree with TRBD1. The J segment lost 3 bases and the V segment lost 4 bases, leaving 4 bases of the junction unmatched. The CDR3 length is 15 residues. Germline V gene sequence: CDR1 SGHRS, CDR2 YFSETQ. In DNA, the CDR3 is TGCGCCAGCAGCAAGGACAGGGGATCTAATGAAAAACTGTTTTTT. This translates into CASSKDRGSNEKLFF.

V usage is TRBV27 and J usage is TRBJ2-5; D may be TRBD1 (6 bases). The germline V gene has CDR1 MNHEY and CDR2 SMNVEV (reference sequence). Deletions cut 8 bases from V and 5 bases from J, with 12 bases between. This CDR3 region has 12 residues. As DNA, the CDR3 is TGTGCCAGCGGCAGGGGCTCGGAGACCCAGTACTTC. Protein sequence: CASGRGSETQYF.

This chain uses TRBV6-1 with TRBJ1-1; perhaps TRBD1 as D (5 bases). V gave up 3 bases and J gave up 8 bases, with 10 bases separating them. CDR3 length: 12 residues. CDR1 and CDR2 (germline): MNHNS, SASEGT. The CDR3 DNA reads TGTGCCAGCAGTGAGGGGGTCAGGGAAGCTTTCTTT. Its translation is CASSEGVREAFF.

V gene TRBV4-1 combines with J gene TRBJ1-6; 9 nucleotides align to TRBD1. The V gene end was trimmed by 1 base and the J gene end by 7 bases; junction bases not matched to a gene: 5. The CDR3 runs to 16 residues. Germline lookup yields CDR1 MGHRA and CDR2 YSYEKL. The CDR3 DNA reads TGCGCCAGCAGCCAAGGACCGGGACAGGGAAATTCACCCCTCCACTTT. Protein sequence: CASSQGPGQGNSPLHF.

This clone was detected only once. This sequence joins TRBV6-5 and TRBJ1-1; a weak D match, TRBD1 (5 bases). The CDR3 totals 13 residues. Germline V gene data show CDR1 as MNHEY and CDR2 as SVGAGI. The V and J ends lost 6 bases and 0 bases respectively, with 8 bases between them. For the CDR3, the DNA is TGTGCCAGCAGGAGGACAATGAACACTGAAGCTTTCTTT. Its protein product is CASRRTMNTEAFF.

The chain uses TRBV10-3 and TRBJ2-2; the D gene could be TRBD1 or TRBD2 (5 bases each). Trimming shortened V by 3 bases and J by 4 bases, and 18 bases separated the two germline ends. This CDR3 contains 17 residues. Germline loops: CDR1 ENHRY, CDR2 SYGVKD. Here the CDR3 DNA reads TGTGCCATCAGTGATCGGGGACGGTTTACCTCCACCGGGGAGCTGTTTTTT. Translation: CAISDRGRFTSTGELFF.